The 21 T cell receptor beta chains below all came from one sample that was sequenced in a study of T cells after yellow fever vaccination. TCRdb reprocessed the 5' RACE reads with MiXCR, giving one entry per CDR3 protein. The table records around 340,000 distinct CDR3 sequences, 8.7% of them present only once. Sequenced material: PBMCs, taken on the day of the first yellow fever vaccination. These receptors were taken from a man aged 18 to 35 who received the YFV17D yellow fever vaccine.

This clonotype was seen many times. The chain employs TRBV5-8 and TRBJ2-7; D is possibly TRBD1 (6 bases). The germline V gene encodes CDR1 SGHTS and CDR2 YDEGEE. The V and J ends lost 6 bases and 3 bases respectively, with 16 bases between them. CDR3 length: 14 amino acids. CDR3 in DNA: TGTGCCAGCAACCTGCATGGACAGAACTACGAGCAGTACGTC. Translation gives CASNLHGQNYEQYV.

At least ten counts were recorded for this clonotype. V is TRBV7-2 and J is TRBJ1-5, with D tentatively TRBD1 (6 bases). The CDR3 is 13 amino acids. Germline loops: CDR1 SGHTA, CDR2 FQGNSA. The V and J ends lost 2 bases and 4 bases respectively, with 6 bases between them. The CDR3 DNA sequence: TGTGCCAGCAGCTTACAGGGGAATCAGCCCCAGCATTTT. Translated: CASSLQGNQPQHF.

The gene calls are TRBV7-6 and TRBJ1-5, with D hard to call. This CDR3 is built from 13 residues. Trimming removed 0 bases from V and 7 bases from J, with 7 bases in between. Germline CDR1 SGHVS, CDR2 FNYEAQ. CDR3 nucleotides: TGTGCCAGCAGCTTAGCCGGGATCCAGCCCCAGCATTTT. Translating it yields CASSLAGIQPQHF.

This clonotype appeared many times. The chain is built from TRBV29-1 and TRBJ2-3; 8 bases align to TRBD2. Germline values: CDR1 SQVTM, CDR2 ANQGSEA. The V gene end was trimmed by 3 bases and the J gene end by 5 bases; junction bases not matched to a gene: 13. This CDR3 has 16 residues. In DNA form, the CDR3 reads TGCAGCGTTGAGGCTATAGCGGGGCAAACGGGAGATACGCAGTATTTT. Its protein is CSVEAIAGQTGDTQYF.

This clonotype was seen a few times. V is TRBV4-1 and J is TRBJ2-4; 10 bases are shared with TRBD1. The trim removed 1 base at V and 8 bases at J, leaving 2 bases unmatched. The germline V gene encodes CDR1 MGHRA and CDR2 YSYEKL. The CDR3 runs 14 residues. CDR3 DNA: TGCGCCAGCAGCCAAGGGACAGGGGGTTACATTCAGTACTTC. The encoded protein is CASSQGTGGYIQYF.

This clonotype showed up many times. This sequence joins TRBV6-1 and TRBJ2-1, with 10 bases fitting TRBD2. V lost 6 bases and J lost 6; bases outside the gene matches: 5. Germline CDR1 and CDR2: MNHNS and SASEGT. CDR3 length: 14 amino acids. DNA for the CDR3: TGTGCCAGCAGGAGCGGGGGGGACAGCAATGAGCAGTTCTTC. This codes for CASRSGGDSNEQFF.

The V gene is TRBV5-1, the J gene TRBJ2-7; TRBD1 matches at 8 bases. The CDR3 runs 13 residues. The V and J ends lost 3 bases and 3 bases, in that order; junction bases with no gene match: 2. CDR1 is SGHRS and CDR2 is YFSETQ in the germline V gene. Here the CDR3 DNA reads TGCGCCAGCAGCTGGGACAGGATCTACGAGCAGTACTTC. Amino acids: CASSWDRIYEQYF.

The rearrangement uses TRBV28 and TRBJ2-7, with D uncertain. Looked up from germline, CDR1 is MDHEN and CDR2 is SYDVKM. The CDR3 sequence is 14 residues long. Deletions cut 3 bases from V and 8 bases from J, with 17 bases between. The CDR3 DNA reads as TGTGCCAGCAGTTTGGCGGCAGGATTGTCCAAGCAGTACGTC. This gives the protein CASSLAAGLSKQYV.

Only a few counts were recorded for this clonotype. The CDR3 loop reads CASSLTQGWETQYF. Here the CDR3 DNA reads TGTGCCAGCAGCTTAACCCAGGGGTGGGAGACCCAGTACTTC. V and J are TRBV7-9 and TRBJ2-5; possible D gene TRBD1, 6 bases. Trimming left V 2 bases short and J 5 bases short, with 12 bases between. The germline V gene encodes CDR1 SEHNR and CDR2 FQNEAQ (reference sequence). There are 14 residues in the CDR3.

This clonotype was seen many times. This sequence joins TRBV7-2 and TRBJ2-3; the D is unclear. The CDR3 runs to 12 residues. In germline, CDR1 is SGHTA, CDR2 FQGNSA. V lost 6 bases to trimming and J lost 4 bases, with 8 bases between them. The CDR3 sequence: CASRPQADTQYF. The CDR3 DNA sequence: TGTGCCAGCAGGCCTCAAGCAGATACGCAGTATTTT.

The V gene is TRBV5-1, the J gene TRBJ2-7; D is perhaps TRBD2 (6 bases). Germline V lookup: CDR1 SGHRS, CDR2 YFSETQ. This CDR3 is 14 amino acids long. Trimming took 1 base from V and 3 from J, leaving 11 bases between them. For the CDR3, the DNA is TGCGCCAGCAGCTTGAGGGACGGGGGCTACGAGCAGTACTTC. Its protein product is CASSLRDGGYEQYF. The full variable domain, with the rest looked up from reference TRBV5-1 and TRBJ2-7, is KAGVTQTPRYLIKTRGQQVTLSCSPISGHRSVSWYQQTPGQGLQFLFEYFSETQRNKGNFPGRFSGRQFSNSRSEMNVSTLELGDSALYLCASSLRDGGYEQYFGPGTRLTVT.

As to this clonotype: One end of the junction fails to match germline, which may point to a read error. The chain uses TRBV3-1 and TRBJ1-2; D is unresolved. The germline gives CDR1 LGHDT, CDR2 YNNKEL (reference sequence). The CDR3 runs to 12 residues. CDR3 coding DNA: TGTGCCAGCAGCTCCTACTACGGGCCGAGGGTCTTC. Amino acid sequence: CASSSYYGPRVF.

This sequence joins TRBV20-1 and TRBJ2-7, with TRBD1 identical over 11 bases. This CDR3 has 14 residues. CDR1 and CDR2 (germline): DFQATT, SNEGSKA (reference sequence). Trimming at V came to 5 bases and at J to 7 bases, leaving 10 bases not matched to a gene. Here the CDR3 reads CSAGGTGGLGEQYF. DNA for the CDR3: TGCAGTGCTGGGGGGACAGGGGGTTTGGGAGAGCAGTACTTC.

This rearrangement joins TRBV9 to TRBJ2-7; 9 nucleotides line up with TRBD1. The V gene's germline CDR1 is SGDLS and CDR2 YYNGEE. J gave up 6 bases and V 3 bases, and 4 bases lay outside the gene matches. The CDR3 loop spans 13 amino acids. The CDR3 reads CASSAGTGREQYF. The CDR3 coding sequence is TGTGCCAGCAGCGCCGGGACAGGGCGCGAGCAGTACTTC.

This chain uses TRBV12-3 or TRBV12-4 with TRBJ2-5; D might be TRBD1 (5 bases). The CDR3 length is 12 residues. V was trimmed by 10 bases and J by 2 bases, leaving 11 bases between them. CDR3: CATGLPQETQYF. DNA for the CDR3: TGTGCCACAGGGTTGCCACAAGAGACCCAGTACTTC.

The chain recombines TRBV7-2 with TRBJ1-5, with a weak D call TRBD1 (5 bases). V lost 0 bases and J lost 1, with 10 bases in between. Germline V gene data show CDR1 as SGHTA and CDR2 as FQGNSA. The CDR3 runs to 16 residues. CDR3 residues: CASSLAGRASNQPQHF. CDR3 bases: TGTGCCAGCAGCTTAGCGGGCAGGGCGAGCAATCAGCCCCAGCATTTT.

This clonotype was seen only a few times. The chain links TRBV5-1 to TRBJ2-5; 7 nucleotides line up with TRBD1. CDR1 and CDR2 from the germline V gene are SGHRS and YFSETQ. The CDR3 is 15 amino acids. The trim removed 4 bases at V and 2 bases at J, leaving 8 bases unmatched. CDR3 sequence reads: CASSQQRGQQETQYF. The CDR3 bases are TGCGCCAGCAGCCAGCAAAGGGGACAGCAAGAGACCCAGTACTTC.

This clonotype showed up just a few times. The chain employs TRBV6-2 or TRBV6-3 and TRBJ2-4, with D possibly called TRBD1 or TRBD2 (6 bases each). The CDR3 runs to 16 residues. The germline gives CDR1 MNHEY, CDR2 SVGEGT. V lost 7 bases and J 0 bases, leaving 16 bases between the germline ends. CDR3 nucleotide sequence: TGTGCCAGCACTTCTCCTGGGGGGCGAGCCAAAAACATTCAGTACTTC. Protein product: CASTSPGGRAKNIQYF.

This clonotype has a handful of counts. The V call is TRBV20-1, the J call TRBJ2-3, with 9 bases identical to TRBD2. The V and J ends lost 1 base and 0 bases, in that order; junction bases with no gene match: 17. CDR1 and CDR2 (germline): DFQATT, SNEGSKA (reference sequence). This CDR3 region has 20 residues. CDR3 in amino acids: CSARVLGGGGARASTDTQYF. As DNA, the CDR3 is TGCAGTGCTAGAGTCCTTGGGGGCGGGGGGGCCCGTGCTAGCACAGATACGCAGTATTTT.

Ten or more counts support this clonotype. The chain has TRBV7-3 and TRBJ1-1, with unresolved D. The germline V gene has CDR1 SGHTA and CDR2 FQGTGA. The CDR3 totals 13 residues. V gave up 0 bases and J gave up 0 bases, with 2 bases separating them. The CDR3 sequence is CASSLTLNTEAFF. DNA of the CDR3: TGTGCCAGCAGCTTAACGCTGAACACTGAAGCTTTCTTT. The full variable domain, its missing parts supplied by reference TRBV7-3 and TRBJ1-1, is GAGVSQTPSNKVTEKGKYVELRCDPISGHTALYWYRQSLGQGPEFLIYFQGTGAADDSGLPNDRFFAVRPEGSVSTLKIQRTERGDSAVYLCASSLTLNTEAFFGQGTRLTVV.

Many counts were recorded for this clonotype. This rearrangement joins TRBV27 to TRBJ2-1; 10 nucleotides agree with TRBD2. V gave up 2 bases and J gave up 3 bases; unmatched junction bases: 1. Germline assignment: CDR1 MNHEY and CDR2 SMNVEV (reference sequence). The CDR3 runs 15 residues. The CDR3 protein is CASSLSGGDYNEQFF. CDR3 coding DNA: TGTGCCAGCAGTTTAAGCGGGGGGGACTACAATGAGCAGTTCTTC.